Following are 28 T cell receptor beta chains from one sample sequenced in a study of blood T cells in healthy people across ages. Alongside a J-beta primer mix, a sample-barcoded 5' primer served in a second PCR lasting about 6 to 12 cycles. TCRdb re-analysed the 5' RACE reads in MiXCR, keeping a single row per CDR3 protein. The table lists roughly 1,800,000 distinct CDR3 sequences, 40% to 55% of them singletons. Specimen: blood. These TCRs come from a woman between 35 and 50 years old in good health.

The CDR3 region is CASSSQERSSTDTQYF. Here the CDR3 DNA reads TGTGCCAGCAGCTCTCAGGAGCGATCTAGCACAGATACGCAGTATTTT. The chain has TRBV11-2 and TRBJ2-3; D remains ambiguous. V was pared by 4 bases and J by 0 bases, with 14 bases between. Germline CDR1 and CDR2: SGHAT and FQNNGV. There are 16 residues in the CDR3.

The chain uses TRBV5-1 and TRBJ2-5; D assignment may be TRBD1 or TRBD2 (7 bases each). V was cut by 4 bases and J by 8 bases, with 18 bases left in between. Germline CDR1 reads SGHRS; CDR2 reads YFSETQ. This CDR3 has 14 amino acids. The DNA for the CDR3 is TGCGCCAGCAGCGAGCAACAGGGGAGGGACACCCAGTACTTC. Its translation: CASSEQQGRDTQYF.

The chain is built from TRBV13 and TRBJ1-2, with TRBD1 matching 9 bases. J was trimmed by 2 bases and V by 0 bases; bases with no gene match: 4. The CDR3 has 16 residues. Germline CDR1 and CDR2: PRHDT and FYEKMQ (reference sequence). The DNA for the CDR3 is TGTGCCAGCAGCTTAGGCCTCGGACAGGGGAACTATGGCTACACCTTC. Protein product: CASSLGLGQGNYGYTF.

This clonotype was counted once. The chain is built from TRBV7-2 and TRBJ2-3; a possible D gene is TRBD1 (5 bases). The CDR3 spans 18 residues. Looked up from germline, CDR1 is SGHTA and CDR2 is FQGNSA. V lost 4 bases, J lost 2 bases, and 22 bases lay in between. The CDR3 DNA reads TGTGCCAGCAGCTCCAAGTCCCCCCTTGACAGTTACACAGATACGCAGTATTTT. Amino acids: CASSSKSPLDSYTDTQYF.

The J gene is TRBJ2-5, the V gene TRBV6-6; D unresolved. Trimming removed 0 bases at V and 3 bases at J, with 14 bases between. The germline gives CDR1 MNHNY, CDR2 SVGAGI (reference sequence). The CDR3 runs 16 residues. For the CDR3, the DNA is TGTGCCAGCAGTTACTCGAGGACGTCCCAAGAAGAGACCCAGTACTTC. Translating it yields CASSYSRTSQEETQYF.

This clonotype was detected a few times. This chain's CDR3 is CSVGAGGAETQYF. The CDR3 coding sequence is TGCAGCGTTGGAGCGGGGGGGGCAGAGACCCAGTACTTC. The chain combines TRBV29-1 with TRBJ2-5; 10 nucleotides line up with TRBD2. CDR3 size: 13 residues. The J segment lost 4 bases and the V segment lost 4 bases, leaving 3 bases of the junction unmatched. CDR1 is SQVTM and CDR2 is ANQGSEA in the germline V gene.

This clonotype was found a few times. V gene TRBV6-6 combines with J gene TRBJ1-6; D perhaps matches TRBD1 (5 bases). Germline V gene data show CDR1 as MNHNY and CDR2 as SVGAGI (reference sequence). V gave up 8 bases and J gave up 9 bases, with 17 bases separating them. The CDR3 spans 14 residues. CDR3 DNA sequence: TGTGCCAGCCGGGAAGAGGGGCTCGCTTCACCCCTCCACTTT. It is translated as CASREEGLASPLHF.

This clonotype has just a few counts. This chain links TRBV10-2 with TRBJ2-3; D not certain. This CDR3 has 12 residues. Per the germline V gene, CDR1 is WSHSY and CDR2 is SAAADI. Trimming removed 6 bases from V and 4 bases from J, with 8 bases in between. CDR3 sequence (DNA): TGCGCCAGCAGAAGCGCGTCAGATACGCAGTATTTT. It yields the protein CASRSASDTQYF.

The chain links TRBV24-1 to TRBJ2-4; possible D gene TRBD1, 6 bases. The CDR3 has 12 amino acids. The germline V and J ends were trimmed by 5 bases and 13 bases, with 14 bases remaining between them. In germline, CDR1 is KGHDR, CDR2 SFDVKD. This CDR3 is CATSGRGQRQYF. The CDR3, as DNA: TGTGCCACCAGTGGTCGCGGACAGAGGCAGTACTTC.

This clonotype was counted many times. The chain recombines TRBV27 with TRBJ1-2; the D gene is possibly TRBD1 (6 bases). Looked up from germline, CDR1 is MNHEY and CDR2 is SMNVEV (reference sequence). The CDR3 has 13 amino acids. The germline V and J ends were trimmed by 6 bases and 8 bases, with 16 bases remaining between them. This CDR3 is CASRQQGKGGYTF. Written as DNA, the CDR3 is TGTGCCAGCAGGCAACAGGGAAAAGGAGGCTACACCTTC.

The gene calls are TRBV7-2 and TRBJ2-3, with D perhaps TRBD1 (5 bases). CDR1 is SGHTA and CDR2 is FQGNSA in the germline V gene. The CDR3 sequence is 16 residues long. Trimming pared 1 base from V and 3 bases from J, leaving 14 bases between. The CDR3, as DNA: TGTGCCAGCAGCTTAGTAAGGTCAGGGAAAACAGATACGCAGTATTTT. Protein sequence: CASSLVRSGKTDTQYF.

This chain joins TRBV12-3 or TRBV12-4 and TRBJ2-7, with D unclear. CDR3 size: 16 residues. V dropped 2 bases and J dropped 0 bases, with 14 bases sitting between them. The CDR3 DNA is TGTGCCAGCAGTTTAAGTGGCCCGGGCACCTCCTACGAGCAGTACTTC. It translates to CASSLSGPGTSYEQYF.

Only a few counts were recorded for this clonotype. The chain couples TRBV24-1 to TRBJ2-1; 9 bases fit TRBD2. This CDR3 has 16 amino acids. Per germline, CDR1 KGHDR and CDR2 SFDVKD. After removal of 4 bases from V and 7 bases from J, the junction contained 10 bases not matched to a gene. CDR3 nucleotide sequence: TGTGCCACCAGTGACCTCGCAGCGGGGGGTTGGAATGAGCAGTTCTTC. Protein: CATSDLAAGGWNEQFF.

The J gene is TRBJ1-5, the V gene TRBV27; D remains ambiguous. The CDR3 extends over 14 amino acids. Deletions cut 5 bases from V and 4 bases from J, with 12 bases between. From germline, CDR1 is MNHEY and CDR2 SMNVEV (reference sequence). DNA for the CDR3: TGTGCCAGCAGTCCGCAAGGGCTTAATCAGCCCCAGCATTTT. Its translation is CASSPQGLNQPQHF.

This chain's CDR3 is CASSRTGGAGEQYF. The CDR3 DNA is TGCGCCAGCAGCCGGACAGGGGGTGCGGGTGAGCAGTACTTC. The rearrangement uses TRBV5-1 and TRBJ2-5; 10 bases line up with TRBD1. V gave up 4 bases and J gave up 11 bases; unmatched junction bases: 11. The germline V gene has CDR1 SGHRS and CDR2 YFSETQ. This CDR3 has 14 amino acids.

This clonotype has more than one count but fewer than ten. The CDR3 sequence: CAGRPAGASYNEQFF. CDR3 sequence (DNA): TGTGCCGGTAGGCCAGCGGGGGCCTCCTACAATGAGCAGTTCTTC. This sequence joins TRBV27 and TRBJ2-1; TRBD2 aligns across 8 bases. This CDR3 has 15 amino acids. CDR1 and CDR2 from the germline V gene are MNHEY and SMNVEV (reference sequence). Unmatched junction bases numbered 9, after V lost 11 bases and J lost 0 bases.

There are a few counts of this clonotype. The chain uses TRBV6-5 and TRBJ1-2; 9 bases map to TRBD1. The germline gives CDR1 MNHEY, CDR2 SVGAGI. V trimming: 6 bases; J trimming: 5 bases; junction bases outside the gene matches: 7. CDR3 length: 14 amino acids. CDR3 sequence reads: CASSRGQGGYGYTF. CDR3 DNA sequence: TGTGCCAGCAGCAGGGGACAGGGCGGATATGGCTACACCTTC.

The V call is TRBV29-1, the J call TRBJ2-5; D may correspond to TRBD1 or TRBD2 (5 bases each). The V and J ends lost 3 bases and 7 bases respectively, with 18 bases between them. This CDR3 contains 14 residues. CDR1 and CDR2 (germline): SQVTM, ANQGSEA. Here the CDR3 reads CSVESFRVRGTQYF. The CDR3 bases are TGCAGCGTTGAGTCTTTCAGGGTTCGGGGGACCCAGTACTTC.

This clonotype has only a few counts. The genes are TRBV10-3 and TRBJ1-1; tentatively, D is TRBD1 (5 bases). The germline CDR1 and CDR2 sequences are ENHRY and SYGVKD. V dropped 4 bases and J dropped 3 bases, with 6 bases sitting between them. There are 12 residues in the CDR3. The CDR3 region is CAISVRDTEAFF. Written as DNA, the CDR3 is TGTGCCATCAGTGTCAGGGACACTGAAGCTTTCTTT.

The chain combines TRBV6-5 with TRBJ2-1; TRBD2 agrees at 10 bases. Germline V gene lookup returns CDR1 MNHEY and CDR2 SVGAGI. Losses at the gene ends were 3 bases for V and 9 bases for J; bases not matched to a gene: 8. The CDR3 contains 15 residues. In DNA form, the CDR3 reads TGTGCCAGCAGTTATTCAGCGGGGGGGCCTTCTGAGCAGTTCTTC. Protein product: CASSYSAGGPSEQFF.

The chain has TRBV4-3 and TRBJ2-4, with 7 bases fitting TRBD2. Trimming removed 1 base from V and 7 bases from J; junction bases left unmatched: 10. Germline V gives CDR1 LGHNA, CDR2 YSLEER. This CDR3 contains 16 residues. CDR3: CASSQVVAGVGNIQYF. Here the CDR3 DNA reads TGCGCCAGCAGCCAAGTGGTGGCGGGGGTTGGGAACATTCAGTACTTC.

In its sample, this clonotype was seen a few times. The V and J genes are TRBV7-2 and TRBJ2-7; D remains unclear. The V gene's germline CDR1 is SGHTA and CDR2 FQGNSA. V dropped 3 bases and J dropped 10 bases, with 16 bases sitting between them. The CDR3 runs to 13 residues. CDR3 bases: TGTGCCAGCAGCTTCAGAGCCCTCTCGGACCAGTACTTC. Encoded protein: CASSFRALSDQYF.

The CDR3 DNA sequence: TGCGCCAGCAGCTACCAGGGGGCGGGTACTGAAGCTTTCTTT. Residues: CASSYQGAGTEAFF. The V call is TRBV5-1, the J call TRBJ1-1; 8 bases line up with TRBD1. The CDR3 contains 14 residues. The germline V gene has CDR1 SGHRS and CDR2 YFSETQ. V gave up 3 bases and J gave up 5 bases; unmatched junction bases: 6.

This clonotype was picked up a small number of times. The CDR3 protein is CASSFWGPNNEQFF. The CDR3 DNA reads TGTGCCAGCAGTTTTTGGGGGCCAAACAATGAGCAGTTCTTC. The chain couples TRBV27 to TRBJ2-1; perhaps TRBD1 as D (6 bases). Germline CDR1 MNHEY, CDR2 SMNVEV (reference sequence). V lost 3 bases to trimming and J lost 5 bases, with 11 bases between them. The CDR3 loop spans 14 amino acids.

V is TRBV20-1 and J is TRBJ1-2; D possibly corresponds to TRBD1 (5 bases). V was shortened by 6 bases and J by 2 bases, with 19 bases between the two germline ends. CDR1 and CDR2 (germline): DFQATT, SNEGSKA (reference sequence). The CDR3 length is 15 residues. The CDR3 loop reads CSATTRQGRNYGYTF. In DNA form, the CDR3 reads TGCAGTGCCACCACCCGGCAGGGCCGAAACTATGGCTACACCTTC.

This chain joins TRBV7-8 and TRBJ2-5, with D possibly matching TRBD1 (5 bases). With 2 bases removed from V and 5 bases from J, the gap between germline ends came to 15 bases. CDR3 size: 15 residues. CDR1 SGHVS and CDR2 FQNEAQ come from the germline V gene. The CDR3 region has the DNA TGTGCCAGCAGCTTAACGGCAGGGCCCAGGGAGACCCAGTACTTC. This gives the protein CASSLTAGPRETQYF.

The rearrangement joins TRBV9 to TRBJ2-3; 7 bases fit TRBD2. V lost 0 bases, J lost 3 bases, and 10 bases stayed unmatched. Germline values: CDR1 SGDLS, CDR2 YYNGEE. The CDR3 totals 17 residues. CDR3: CASSVVDSGSYTDTQYF. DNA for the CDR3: TGTGCCAGCAGCGTAGTAGATAGCGGGTCTTATACAGATACGCAGTATTTT. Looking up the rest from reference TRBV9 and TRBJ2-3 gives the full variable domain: DSGVTQTPKHLITATGQRVTLRCSPRSGDLSVYWYQQSLDQGLQFLIQYYNGEERAKGNILERFSAQQFPDLHSELNLSSLELGDSALYFCASSVVDSGSYTDTQYFGPGTRLTVL.

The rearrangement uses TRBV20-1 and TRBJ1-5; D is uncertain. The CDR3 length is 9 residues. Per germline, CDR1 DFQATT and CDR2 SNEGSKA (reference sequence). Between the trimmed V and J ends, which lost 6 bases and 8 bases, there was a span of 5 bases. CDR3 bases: TGCAGTGCGGGTGAGCCCCAGCATTTT. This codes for CSAGEPQHF.